Presented here are 6 T cell receptor beta chains from one specimen sequenced in a study of CD8 T cells in Susac syndrome. It was with random hexamers that roughly 0.45 to 1 ug RNA was reverse transcribed. MiXCR, applied by TCRdb to the immunoSEQ multiplex PCR reads, yields one record per CDR3 protein. The table records 130,000 to 150,000 distinct CDR3 sequences, approximately 94% of them present only once. Sequenced input: CD4+ T cells from PBMCs. These TCRs come from a human donor with Susac syndrome.

This chain links TRBV18 with TRBJ2-7; D unresolved. V was clipped by 2 bases and J by 2 bases, with 10 bases between them. This CDR3 region has 14 residues. The germline V gene has CDR1 KGHSH and CDR2 LQKENI. As DNA, the CDR3 is TGTGCCAGCTCACCAGGAACTGGAGCCTACGAGCAGTACTTC. It specifies CASSPGTGAYEQYF.

The V gene is TRBV29-1, the J gene TRBJ1-2; D gene ambiguous. Trimming pared 3 bases from V and 1 base from J, leaving 6 bases between. Germline CDR1 is SQVTM and CDR2 is ANQGSEA. The CDR3 consists of 12 residues. The CDR3 nucleotides read TGCAGCGTTGAGAAGAGTAACTATGGCTACACCTTC. It translates to CSVEKSNYGYTF. Full variable domain (outside the CDR3, taken from reference TRBV29-1 and TRBJ1-2): SAVISQKPSRDICQRGTSLTIQCQVDSQVTMMFWYRQQPGQSLTLIATANQGSEATYESGFVIDKFPISRPNLTFSTLTVSNMSPEDSSIYLCSVEKSNYGYTFGSGTRLTVV.

V gene TRBV14 combines with J gene TRBJ1-1, with D tentatively TRBD1 (5 bases). This CDR3 contains 17 residues. Germline V CDR1 and CDR2: SGHDN, FVKESK. V lost 4 bases and J lost 4, with 22 bases in between. This CDR3 is CASSPPRSTGVGTEAFF. CDR3 sequence (DNA): TGTGCCAGCAGCCCCCCGAGGTCCACAGGTGTCGGCACTGAAGCTTTCTTT. Variable domain in full (rest from reference TRBV14 and TRBJ1-1): EAGVTQFPSHSVIEKGQTVTLRCDPISGHDNLYWYRRVMGKEIKFLLHFVKESKQDESGMPNNRFLAERTGGTYSTLKVQPAELEDSGVYFCASSPPRSTGVGTEAFFGQGTRLTVV.

This CDR3 is CASSPGQGLNTIYF. The CDR3 nucleotides read TGTGCCAGCAGCCCGGGACAGGGGCTAAACACCATATATTTT. V usage is TRBV6-5 and J usage is TRBJ1-3; TRBD1 matches 10 bases. With 6 bases clipped from V and 6 bases from J, the junction kept 5 bases outside the gene matches. In germline, CDR1 is MNHEY, CDR2 SVGAGI. This CDR3 has 14 residues.

The rearrangement uses TRBV14 and TRBJ2-5; D possibly corresponds to TRBD2 (5 bases). The V and J ends lost 0 bases and 7 bases respectively, with 12 bases between them. CDR1 SGHDN and CDR2 FVKESK come from the germline V gene. CDR3 length equals 14 residues. The DNA of the CDR3 is TGTGCCAGCAGCCAAGATGGAGGTCGTGGGACCCAGTACTTC. Amino acid sequence: CASSQDGGRGTQYF.

The chain employs TRBV21-1 and TRBJ2-1; the table's TRBD1 call for D was not verified on the DNA. TRBV21-1 is classified as a pseudogene. The CDR3 is 18 amino acids. For the CDR3, the DNA is TGTGCCAGCAGCAGAACAAAGACTGGGACAGGGGGTTGCTATGAGCAGTTCTTC. Protein product: CASSRTKTGTGGCYEQFF.